One sample yielded the 6 T cell receptor beta chains listed below, sequenced in a study of T cell responses to AZD1222 COVID-19 vaccine. Sequencing used immunoSEQ multiplex PCR; TCRdb keeps in-frame clones, though not all of them. This table has approximately 130,000 clones, 80% to 90% appearing once. Sequencing was performed on peripheral blood, taken 28 days after the second AZD1222 dose. Source of these receptors: an adult who received the AZD1222 COVID-19 vaccine.

J is TRBJ1-6 and V is TRBV6-4; tentatively, D is TRBD1 (5 bases). Germline V gene lookup returns CDR1 MRHNA and CDR2 SNTAGT. The V gene lost 5 bases and the J gene lost 8 bases, with 13 bases spanning the gap. The CDR3 spans 14 residues. The CDR3 sequence: CASSPTGRDSPLHF. CDR3 DNA sequence: TGTGCCAGCAGTCCGACGGGGCGCGATTCACCCCTCCACTTT.

This clone was counted a few times. The chain has TRBV11-2 and TRBJ1-2; D uncertain. The CDR3 sequence is 15 residues long. Between the trimmed V and J ends, which lost 6 bases and 8 bases, there was a span of 22 bases. Germline V gene data show CDR1 as SGHAT and CDR2 as FQNNGV. CDR3 sequence: CASRGTVGRAEGYTF. CDR3 nucleotide sequence: TGTGCCAGCAGGGGAACGGTGGGGAGGGCTGAAGGCTACACCTTC.

In the case of this clone: The same CDR3 arises from other DNA sequences in this sample as well. This chain connects TRBV18 to TRBJ1-6; the match to TRBD1 covers 8 bases. The V gene end was trimmed by 3 bases and the J gene end by 8 bases; junction bases not matched to a gene: 3. This CDR3 comprises 14 residues. CDR1 and CDR2 from the germline V gene are KGHSH and LQKENI. The CDR3 region has the DNA TGTGCCAGCTCACCGACAGGGGAGGATTCACCCCTCCACTTT. This translates into CASSPTGEDSPLHF.

This rearrangement joins TRBV7-8 to TRBJ2-1; D may be TRBD2 (5 bases). Looked up from germline, CDR1 is SGHVS and CDR2 is FQNEAQ. The CDR3 is 13 amino acids. With 5 bases removed from V and 0 bases from J, the gap between germline ends came to 5 bases. CDR3 in amino acids: CASSGSSYNEQFF. CDR3 DNA: TGTGCCAGCAGCGGGAGCTCCTACAATGAGCAGTTCTTC.

The chain carries TRBV6-1 and TRBJ2-3; D remains ambiguous. Germline V gene lookup returns CDR1 MNHNS and CDR2 SASEGT. The CDR3 extends over 15 amino acids. The V and J ends lost 0 bases and 4 bases respectively, with 11 bases between them. Here the CDR3 DNA reads TGTGCCAGCAGTGAAGCGCTTCTAGGAGCAGATACGCAGTATTTT. It specifies CASSEALLGADTQYF.

The V and J genes are TRBV19 and TRBJ2-7, with D possibly matching TRBD1 (5 bases). CDR1 is LNHDA and CDR2 is SQIVND in the germline V gene (reference sequence). V was trimmed by 3 bases and J by 3 bases, leaving 6 bases between them. The CDR3 is 12 amino acids. The CDR3 loop is CASSIQGYEQYF. The CDR3, as DNA: TGTGCCAGTAGTATTCAGGGCTACGAGCAGTACTTC.